The present T cell receptor (beta chain) was sequenced within a study of blood T cells in healthy people across ages. The CDR3 extends over 14 amino acids. Germline-derived CDR1 and CDR2 are SGHTA and FQGNSA. V was shortened by 0 bases and J by 4 bases, with 6 bases between the two germline ends. Next came a second PCR, run for about 6 to 12 cycles, which used a sample-barcoded 5' primer along with a J-beta primer mix. One entry per CDR3 protein, called by TCRdb with MiXCR from the 5' RACE reads. Of about 800,000 distinct CDR3 sequences listed, 25% are singletons. This clonotype was seen only a few times. Its antigen is unknown. General observations from the study: Comparison with aged donors showed that long-lived donors had more naive CD4+ cells and higher diversity.

The sample was also linked to a second study, of T cells of mothers and their children. As that report states: Each mother yielded more than 9 million TCR beta CDR3 reads. Each child yielded some 3 million reads. Unrelated mother-child pairs always had slightly, but never significantly, lower normalized overlap than related pairs.

Sequenced sample: blood. This receptor was taken from a boy between 10 and 17 years old in good health. This chain links TRBV7-2 with TRBJ1-4, with D uncertain. The CDR3 protein is CASSLAEYNEKLFF. For the CDR3, the DNA is TGTGCCAGCAGCTTAGCCGAGTATAATGAAAAACTGTTTTTT. Complete variable domain (other parts from reference TRBV7-2 and TRBJ1-4): GAGVSQSPSNKVTEKGKDVELRCDPISGHTALYWYRQSLGQGLEFLIYFQGNSAPDKSGLPSDRFSAERTGGSVSTLTIQRTQQEDSAVYLCASSLAEYNEKLFFGSGTQLSVL.